These T cell receptor beta chains were read from a single sample in a study of CD8+ T cells in alopecia areata. Data came from immunoSEQ multiplex PCR; TCRdb stores just in-frame clones and leaves some out. The sample includes 95,000 to 150,000 clones, 61% of them seen just once. The starting material was CD4+ T cells sorted from blood, obtained at week 4, from a patient treated with tofacitinib. Receptor source: a human donor with alopecia areata. The CDR3 runs from the conserved cysteine through the conserved F or W. The order of the fields is D gene, J gene, clone size, V gene, CDR3 DNA, CDR3 protein. The D gene is left open where the match is weak. The listing skips clone size in some rows; elsewhere it reads once, few, many or a size class.

D: .
J: TRBJ2-5
size: few
V: TRBV29-1
DNA: TGCAGCGTTGAATTCCGGGCTGCTGTGAAAGAGACCCAGTACTTC
CDR3: CSVEFRAAVKETQYF

D: TRBD2
J: TRBJ2-1
size: .
V: TRBV28
DNA: TGTGCCAGCCGTATTTCGGGACTAGCGGGAGGGGACGGCAATGAGCAGTTCTTC
CDR3: CASRISGLAGGDGNEQFF

D: .
J: TRBJ1-2
size: .
V: TRBV6-5
DNA: TGTGCCAGCAGTTACGCAAGACAGTATGGCTACACCTTC
CDR3: CASSYARQYGYTF

D: .
J: TRBJ2-5
size: .
V: TRBV14
DNA: TGTGCCAGCAGCCAAGCCCAGACCCAGTACTTC
CDR3: CASSQAQTQYF

D: .
J: TRBJ2-1
size: .
V: TRBV7-9
DNA: TGTGCCAGCAGCTTAACGGATGAGCAGTTCTTC
CDR3: CASSLTDEQFF

D: .
J: TRBJ2-3
size: few
V: TRBV9
DNA: TGTGCCAGCAGCGTACGCCACGGGGGCACAGATACGCAGTATTTT
CDR3: CASSVRHGGTDTQYF

D: TRBD2
J: TRBJ2-1
size: .
V: TRBV4-1
DNA: TGCGCCAGCAGCCAGACTAGCGGGGAGCCCTCCTACAATGAGCAGTTCTTC
CDR3: CASSQTSGEPSYNEQFF

D: .
J: TRBJ1-1
size: few
V: TRBV7-9
DNA: TGTGCCAGCAGCTTAATGGGGCAGGGATCAGCTTTCTTT
CDR3: CASSLMGQGSAFF

D: TRBD2
J: TRBJ2-2
size: .
V: TRBV5-6
DNA: TGTGCCAGCAGCTTGAGCGGGAGGTATACCGGGGAGCTGTTTTTT
CDR3: CASSLSGRYTGELFF

D: TRBD1
J: TRBJ2-1
size: .
V: TRBV11-1
DNA: TGTGCCAGCTGCTGGGACAGGGGGGATATTGAGCAGTTCTTC
CDR3: CASCWDRGDIEQFF

D: TRBD1
J: TRBJ2-7
size: .
V: TRBV5-1
DNA: TGCGCCAGCAGCGAGGCTGACAGGGACGAGCAGTACTTC
CDR3: CASSEADRDEQYF

D: TRBD1
J: TRBJ2-7
size: .
V: TRBV6-1
DNA: TGTGCCAGCAGTTCTACGTGGACAGGGGATAGCGAGCAGTACTTC
CDR3: CASSSTWTGDSEQYF

D: .
J: TRBJ2-2
size: .
V: TRBV6-6
DNA: TGTGCCAGCAGGGGACCGGCACAGCTCACCGGGGAGCTGTTTTTT
CDR3: CASRGPAQLTGELFF

D: .
J: TRBJ2-3
size: .
V: TRBV18
DNA: TGTGCCAGCTCACCAAGGGCAGATACGCAGTATTTT
CDR3: CASSPRADTQYF

D: TRBD1
J: TRBJ2-3
size: many
V: TRBV7-3
DNA: TGTGCCAGCAGCTTAGGGACAGGGACGGGGACAGATACGCAGTATTTT
CDR3: CASSLGTGTGTDTQYF

D: TRBD1
J: TRBJ2-5
size: few
V: TRBV29-1
DNA: TGCAGCGTGTCCCGGGACAGGGCGATCCAAGAGACCCAGTACTTC
CDR3: CSVSRDRAIQETQYF

D: TRBD2
J: TRBJ2-1
size: .
V: TRBV6-6
DNA: TGTGCCAGCAGTTACTTGGGACTAGCGCACCATGAGCAGTTCTTC
CDR3: CASSYLGLAHHEQFF

D: .
J: TRBJ2-3
size: .
V: TRBV4-3
DNA: TGCGCCAGCAGCCAGCACCCGGGACCTCAGGGCGATACGCAGTATTTT
CDR3: CASSQHPGPQGDTQYF

D: TRBD1
J: TRBJ1-1
size: few
V: TRBV5-6
DNA: TGTGCCAGCAGCAGGGGGCAATTAGTGAACACTGAAGCTTTCTTT
CDR3: CASSRGQLVNTEAFF

D: .
J: TRBJ2-3
size: .
V: TRBV29-1
DNA: TGCAGCGTCTCACAGGCTAGCACAGATACGCAGTATTTT
CDR3: CSVSQASTDTQYF

D: TRBD1
J: TRBJ2-7
size: few
V: TRBV13
DNA: TGTGCCAGCAGCGCACGGACAGGGCACGAGCAGTACTTC
CDR3: CASSARTGHEQYF

D: .
J: TRBJ1-5
size: few
V: TRBV7-2
DNA: TGTGCCAGCAGCTTAGGTGCCAGGGGCTATCAGCCCCAGCATTTT
CDR3: CASSLGARGYQPQHF

D: TRBD1
J: TRBJ2-7
size: .
V: TRBV4-3
DNA: TGCGCCAGCAGCCAGGTCCGGGACAGCTCCTACGAGCAGTACTTC
CDR3: CASSQVRDSSYEQYF

D: TRBD1
J: TRBJ2-2
size: .
V: TRBV9
DNA: TGTGCCAGCAGCTCCCGAGGGGGCTTTGAAGTACGGGAGCTGTTTTTT
CDR3: CASSSRGGFEVRELFF

D: .
J: TRBJ1-2
size: .
V: TRBV9
DNA: TGTGCCAGCAGCGTCGAACAGGGAGACTATGGCTACACCTTC
CDR3: CASSVEQGDYGYTF

D: TRBD1
J: TRBJ2-7
size: .
V: TRBV29-1
DNA: TGCAGCGCCAAACAGGGGGCGTCCTACGAGCAGTACTTC
CDR3: CSAKQGASYEQYF

D: .
J: TRBJ2-7
size: few
V: TRBV29-1
DNA: TGCAGCGTTGAGGCAGGGGGAGGGGAGCAGTACTTC
CDR3: CSVEAGGGEQYF

D: TRBD1
J: TRBJ2-7
size: .
V: TRBV7-9
DNA: TGTGCCAGCAGTCCATGGCCGGGACAGAACTACGAGCAGTACTTC
CDR3: CASSPWPGQNYEQYF

D: TRBD2
J: TRBJ2-3
size: .
V: TRBV4-3
DNA: TGCGCCAGCAGCCAAGGACTAGCGAGAACCACAGATACGCAGTATTTT
CDR3: CASSQGLARTTDTQYF

D: .
J: TRBJ2-6
size: .
V: TRBV29-1
DNA: TGCAGCGTTGTCCCTTCTGGGGCCAACGTCCTGACTTTC
CDR3: CSVVPSGANVLTF

D: .
J: TRBJ1-1
size: few
V: TRBV30
DNA: TGTGCCTGGAGTGTAATATTCGGGGTTAAGAACACTGAAGCTTTCTTT
CDR3: CAWSVIFGVKNTEAFF

D: .
J: TRBJ2-7
size: few
V: TRBV6-1
DNA: TGTGCCAGCAGGATCCGGGACGGCAACTACGAGCAGTACTTC
CDR3: CASRIRDGNYEQYF

D: .
J: TRBJ2-7
size: .
V: TRBV29-1
DNA: TGCAGCGTCCACAAAGGGAGGGGGCCCCGGCCCTACGAGCAGTACTTC
CDR3: CSVHKGRGPRPYEQYF

D: .
J: TRBJ2-7
size: once
V: TRBV7-2
DNA: TGTGCCAGCAGCTTAGGGGCAGGGAATTCCTACGAGCAGTACTTC
CDR3: CASSLGAGNSYEQYF